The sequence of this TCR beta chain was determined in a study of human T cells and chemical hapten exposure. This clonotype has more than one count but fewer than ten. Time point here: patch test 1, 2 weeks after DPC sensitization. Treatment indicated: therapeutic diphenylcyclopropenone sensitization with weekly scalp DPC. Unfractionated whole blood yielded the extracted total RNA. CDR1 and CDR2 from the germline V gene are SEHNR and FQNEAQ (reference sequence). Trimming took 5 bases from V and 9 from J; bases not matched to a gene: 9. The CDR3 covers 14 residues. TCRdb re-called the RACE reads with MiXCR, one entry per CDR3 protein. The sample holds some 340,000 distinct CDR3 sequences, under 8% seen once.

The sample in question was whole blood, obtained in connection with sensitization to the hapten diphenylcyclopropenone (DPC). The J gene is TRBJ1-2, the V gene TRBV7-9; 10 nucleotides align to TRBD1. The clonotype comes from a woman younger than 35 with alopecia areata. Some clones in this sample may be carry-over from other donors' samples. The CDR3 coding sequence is TGTGCCAGCAGCCAGGGACAGGGGCTAAGGAGCTACACCTTC. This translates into CASSQGQGLRSYTF.